This T cell receptor (beta chain) was identified in a study of shared clonotypes between healthy human individuals. Background on the study: Aged between 18 and 49, the donors were two women and three men.

TCRdb's table, derived via immunoSEQ multiplex PCR, lists solely in-frame clones and lacks some. The sample consists of about 2.2 million clones, about 92% of them appearing once. A remark on this clone: Its antigen is not known.

The CDR3 length is 14 residues. V was shortened by 5 bases and J by 5 bases, with 15 bases between the two germline ends. The germline gives CDR1 LGHNA, CDR2 YNFKEQ. Positive CCR7 selection of CD45RO-negative cells yielded the naive CD8 cells, and terminally differentiated effector memory CD45RA+ cells were excluded. Caucasian adults residing in Nashville, Tennessee made up all the donors. Overall study findings and caveats: A handful of donors had about 5% of their naive CD4 clonotypes in common. Memory subsets generally showed lower estimated richness than naive subsets.

Sequencing input: naive CD8+ T cells from PBMCs. The clonotype was recovered from a man aged 18-30 years in good health. Some clones in this sample may be carry-over from other donors' samples. V gene TRBV4-2 combines with J gene TRBJ1-1; D might be TRBD1 (5 bases). The CDR3 DNA reads TGTGCCAGCAGCTCAGAGGGTGAGGGGACTGAAGCTTTCTTT. It encodes CASSSEGEGTEAFF.